Many counts were recorded for the clone carrying this T cell receptor beta chain. The antigen is undetermined. This entry is derived from a study of identical twins. TCRdb reprocessed the 5' RACE reads with MiXCR, giving one entry per CDR3 protein. The sample contains over 250,000 distinct CDR3 sequences, just under 9.5% of which appear only once. Germline V gene data show CDR1 as SEHNR and CDR2 as FQNEAQ (reference sequence). The CDR3 length is 16 residues. The V segment lost 5 bases and the J segment 2 bases; nucleotides outside the gene matches: 6. General study points: Conclusions came from cross-sectional statistical analysis, not from following the same donors.

These records were also assigned to another study, of yellow fever vaccine responses in identical twins.

The V and J genes are TRBV7-9 and TRBJ2-2; 9 nucleotides line up with TRBD2. The sequenced sample was CD8+ T cells sorted from blood. This receptor was identified in a woman under 30 in good health. CDR3 bases: TGTGCCAGCAGCCCGCGGGAGGGCCTTAACACCGGGGAGCTGTTTTTT. Translated, it gives CASSPREGLNTGELFF.